The rows below give T cell receptor beta chains drawn from one sample of a study of T cells in localized non-small cell lung cancer. Only in-frame clones appear in the TCRdb table, and some are missing; sequencing was by immunoSEQ multiplex PCR. The profile shows more than 1,500 clones, 20% to 25% of them singletons. The sample here was normal lung tissue next to the tumor, taken before any cancer treatment. Source of these receptors: a woman aged 40-69 years with stage III squamous cell lung carcinoma. Each CDR3 is given with its conserved first and last residue. Each record gives: CDR3 DNA, CDR3 protein, J gene, V gene, clone size, D gene. A D gene is named only where the DNA matches it firmly. Not every row has a clone size; where given, it reads once, few, many or a size class.

cdr3_nt: TGCAGCGTAACCGGGACAGGGGGGGACTATGGCTACACCTTC; cdr3_aa: CSVTGTGGDYGYTF; j_call: TRBJ1-2; v_call: TRBV29-1; clone_size: once; d_call: TRBD1
cdr3_nt: TGTGCCAGCTCACCTCCGGGACTAGCTAGCACAGATACGCAGTATTTT; cdr3_aa: CASSPPGLASTDTQYF; j_call: TRBJ2-3; v_call: TRBV18; clone_size: NA; d_call: TRBD2
cdr3_nt: TGCAGCGAGAGACGACCCTTCGGCACTGAAGCTTTCTTT; cdr3_aa: CSERRPFGTEAFF; j_call: TRBJ1-1; v_call: TRBV29-1; clone_size: NA; d_call: NA
cdr3_nt: TGTGCCAGCAGTTCCCGACAGGGATACGACTCGGGAGGGTACAATGAGCAGTTCTTC; cdr3_aa: CASSSRQGYDSGGYNEQFF; j_call: TRBJ2-1; v_call: TRBV6-8; clone_size: NA; d_call: NA
cdr3_nt: TGTGCCAGCAGCTACCCTCGGAGCAATCAGCCCCAGCATTTT; cdr3_aa: CASSYPRSNQPQHF; j_call: TRBJ1-5; v_call: TRBV11-3; clone_size: few; d_call: NA
cdr3_nt: TGTGCCAGCTCACCACAGGGTAGGGGCACTGAAGCTTTCTTT; cdr3_aa: CASSPQGRGTEAFF; j_call: TRBJ1-1; v_call: TRBV18; clone_size: few; d_call: NA
cdr3_nt: TGTGCCAGCAGCAGTCTAACAGGGGGCCGAGGCGGGGAGCTGTTTTTT; cdr3_aa: CASSSLTGGRGGELFF; j_call: TRBJ2-2; v_call: TRBV9; clone_size: NA; d_call: TRBD1
cdr3_nt: TGTGCCAGCAGCTTGGGGGACAGGGGGCGCTGGGAGACCCAGTACTTC; cdr3_aa: CASSLGDRGRWETQYF; j_call: TRBJ2-5; v_call: TRBV11-3; clone_size: NA; d_call: TRBD1
cdr3_nt: TGTGCCAGCAGTTTAGCGAGATCCGATACGCAGTATTTT; cdr3_aa: CASSLARSDTQYF; j_call: TRBJ2-3; v_call: TRBV28; clone_size: NA; d_call: NA
cdr3_nt: TGTGCCAGCAGCTTAGAAATAGGGGCGGTACATACGCAGTATTTT; cdr3_aa: CASSLEIGAVHTQYF; j_call: TRBJ2-3; v_call: TRBV11-3; clone_size: few; d_call: NA
cdr3_nt: TGTGCCAGCTCACCACCGTTGCAGCAAGAGACCCAGTACTTC; cdr3_aa: CASSPPLQQETQYF; j_call: TRBJ2-5; v_call: TRBV18; clone_size: few; d_call: NA
cdr3_nt: TGTGCCAGCTCACCACCGGGGGGATCCTACGAGCAGTACTTC; cdr3_aa: CASSPPGGSYEQYF; j_call: TRBJ2-7; v_call: TRBV18; clone_size: NA; d_call: NA
cdr3_nt: TGTGCCAGCAGCGACGCAGCCTACAATGAGCAGTTCTTC; cdr3_aa: CASSDAAYNEQFF; j_call: TRBJ2-1; v_call: TRBV28; clone_size: few; d_call: NA
cdr3_nt: TGTGCCAGCAGCTTAGGAGCGGGGGCGTGGGATACGCAGTATTTT; cdr3_aa: CASSLGAGAWDTQYF; j_call: TRBJ2-3; v_call: TRBV11-3; clone_size: NA; d_call: TRBD2
cdr3_nt: TGTGCCAGCACAGCATTGGGCACTTACTCTGGGGCCAACGTCCTGACTTTC; cdr3_aa: CASTALGTYSGANVLTF; j_call: TRBJ2-6; v_call: TRBV9; clone_size: medium-sized; d_call: NA
cdr3_nt: TGTGCCAGCTCGTGGACAGGAAGGAGTTACGAGCAGTACTTC; cdr3_aa: CASSWTGRSYEQYF; j_call: TRBJ2-7; v_call: TRBV18; clone_size: NA; d_call: TRBD1
cdr3_nt: TGTGCCAGCAGTTTAACAGGGGCTGGAAACTATGGCTACACCTTC; cdr3_aa: CASSLTGAGNYGYTF; j_call: TRBJ1-2; v_call: TRBV28; clone_size: NA; d_call: TRBD1
cdr3_nt: TGTGCCAGCAGCCTCTTCGGGACTACCAGCACAGATACGCAGTATTTT; cdr3_aa: CASSLFGTTSTDTQYF; j_call: TRBJ2-3; v_call: TRBV6-7; clone_size: few; d_call: TRBD2
cdr3_nt: TGTGCCAGCAGCCAAAAACTGGGAGCTTTCTTT; cdr3_aa: CASSQKLGAFF; j_call: TRBJ1-1; v_call: TRBV6-4; clone_size: NA; d_call: NA
cdr3_nt: TGTGCCAGCAGCTTACAGGGACACACTGAAGCTTTCTTT; cdr3_aa: CASSLQGHTEAFF; j_call: TRBJ1-1; v_call: TRBV7-4; clone_size: NA; d_call: NA
cdr3_nt: TGTGCCAGCAGTTACTCGGCCAGTTCCTATGGCTACACCTTC; cdr3_aa: CASSYSASSYGYTF; j_call: TRBJ1-2; v_call: TRBV6-8; clone_size: NA; d_call: NA
cdr3_nt: TGTGCCAGCAGCGTTTCACAGGGGACGGCCAATGAAAAACTGTTTTTT; cdr3_aa: CASSVSQGTANEKLFF; j_call: TRBJ1-4; v_call: TRBV9; clone_size: few; d_call: TRBD1
cdr3_nt: TGTGCCAGCAGCGTAGGCGGGGACAGCTCCTACGAGCAGTACTTC; cdr3_aa: CASSVGGDSSYEQYF; j_call: TRBJ2-7; v_call: TRBV9; clone_size: NA; d_call: NA
cdr3_nt: TGTGCCAGCAGGGACATGGGCAGAGAGACCCAGTACTTC; cdr3_aa: CASRDMGRETQYF; j_call: TRBJ2-5; v_call: TRBV9; clone_size: large; d_call: NA
cdr3_nt: TGTGCCAGTAGTGTGCTGTTTGCAGGCTCGGGATATACCCAGTACTTC; cdr3_aa: CASSVLFAGSGYTQYF; j_call: TRBJ2-5; v_call: TRBV19; clone_size: NA; d_call: NA
cdr3_nt: TGTGCCAGCAGTTTAGAGTCCCCGAGGGAGACCCAGTACTTC; cdr3_aa: CASSLESPRETQYF; j_call: TRBJ2-5; v_call: TRBV28; clone_size: NA; d_call: NA
cdr3_nt: TGTGCCAGCTCACCTCCAGGGGGGACTAGCGGAACCTACGAGCAGTACTTC; cdr3_aa: CASSPPGGTSGTYEQYF; j_call: TRBJ2-7; v_call: TRBV18; clone_size: few; d_call: TRBD2
cdr3_nt: TGTGCCAGCAGTAACCGGCGTGGGGACGGCTACACCTTC; cdr3_aa: CASSNRRGDGYTF; j_call: TRBJ1-2; v_call: TRBV28; clone_size: NA; d_call: NA
cdr3_nt: TGCGCCAGCAGCGGACCGGGACAGGGCCGCAGTGAGCAGTTCTTC; cdr3_aa: CASSGPGQGRSEQFF; j_call: TRBJ2-1; v_call: TRBV4-1; clone_size: NA; d_call: TRBD1
cdr3_nt: TGTGCCAGCAGCTTGGGCCGAGTGAACACTGAAGCTTTCTTT; cdr3_aa: CASSLGRVNTEAFF; j_call: TRBJ1-1; v_call: TRBV11-3; clone_size: medium-sized; d_call: NA
cdr3_nt: TGTGCCAGCGTCACAGGGTTGGGGACTGAAGCTTTCTTT; cdr3_aa: CASVTGLGTEAFF; j_call: TRBJ1-1; v_call: TRBV6-8; clone_size: NA; d_call: NA
cdr3_nt: TGCGCCAGCAGCCAAGAGAACAGGTATTCGAACACCGGGGAGCTGTTTTTT; cdr3_aa: CASSQENRYSNTGELFF; j_call: TRBJ2-2; v_call: TRBV1; clone_size: NA; d_call: NA
cdr3_nt: TGTGCCAGTAGCGAACCGGGACAGGCTGCCCCTGAAGCTTTCTTT; cdr3_aa: CASSEPGQAAPEAFF; j_call: TRBJ1-1; v_call: TRBV19; clone_size: NA; d_call: TRBD1
cdr3_nt: TGTGCCAGCAGTTACGAACTCTCTGGGGCCAACGTCCTGACTTTC; cdr3_aa: CASSYELSGANVLTF; j_call: TRBJ2-6; v_call: TRBV6-8; clone_size: few; d_call: NA
cdr3_nt: TGTGCCAGCAGCTTGACAGGGTCAGAAAATCAGCCCCAGCATTTT; cdr3_aa: CASSLTGSENQPQHF; j_call: TRBJ1-5; v_call: TRBV11-3; clone_size: NA; d_call: TRBD1
cdr3_nt: TGTGCCAGCAGCCTCGACAGGTCTAACAATCAGCCCCAGCATTTT; cdr3_aa: CASSLDRSNNQPQHF; j_call: TRBJ1-5; v_call: TRBV6-8; clone_size: few; d_call: NA
cdr3_nt: TGTGCCAGCTTTACGGGGGGGAACACTGAAGCTTTCTTT; cdr3_aa: CASFTGGNTEAFF; j_call: TRBJ1-1; v_call: TRBV18; clone_size: NA; d_call: NA
cdr3_nt: TGTGCCAGCAGGCTGGACAGTACCTATGGCTACACCTTC; cdr3_aa: CASRLDSTYGYTF; j_call: TRBJ1-2; v_call: TRBV6-8; clone_size: few; d_call: NA
cdr3_nt: TGTGCCTGGAGTCCTCCGGGACTAGCTTCCTACGAGCAGTACTTC; cdr3_aa: CAWSPPGLASYEQYF; j_call: TRBJ2-7; v_call: TRBV30; clone_size: few; d_call: TRBD2
cdr3_nt: TGTGCCAGTAAGGCCACAGGGGTCGGGGTCATTCGAGAGACTGAAGCTTTCTTT; cdr3_aa: CASKATGVGVIRETEAFF; j_call: TRBJ1-1; v_call: TRBV19; clone_size: NA; d_call: TRBD1
cdr3_nt: TGCAGCGTCTCAACAGGGAACACTGAAGCTTTCTTT; cdr3_aa: CSVSTGNTEAFF; j_call: TRBJ1-1; v_call: TRBV29-1; clone_size: few; d_call: NA
cdr3_nt: TGTGCCAGCAGTCCCGGCGGGAGCTCCTACAATGAGCAGTTCTTC; cdr3_aa: CASSPGGSSYNEQFF; j_call: TRBJ2-1; v_call: TRBV6-8; clone_size: NA; d_call: TRBD2
cdr3_nt: TGTGCCAGCAGGGACAGCAACACTGAAGCTTTCTTT; cdr3_aa: CASRDSNTEAFF; j_call: TRBJ1-1; v_call: TRBV28; clone_size: NA; d_call: NA
cdr3_nt: TGTGCCAGCAGTTTGGCCAGGAACACAGATACGCAGTATTTT; cdr3_aa: CASSLARNTDTQYF; j_call: TRBJ2-3; v_call: TRBV6-8; clone_size: few; d_call: NA
cdr3_nt: TGTGCCAGCAGCTTAAGGGGTGGAGCTGAAGCTTTCTTT; cdr3_aa: CASSLRGGAEAFF; j_call: TRBJ1-1; v_call: TRBV7-2; clone_size: NA; d_call: NA
cdr3_nt: TGTGCCAGCAGCCAATTCCGAGCTATTTATGAGCAGTTCTTC; cdr3_aa: CASSQFRAIYEQFF; j_call: TRBJ2-1; v_call: TRBV16; clone_size: few; d_call: NA
cdr3_nt: TGTGCCAGTAGTATCCAACAGGGGACCTTTGGCTACACCTTC; cdr3_aa: CASSIQQGTFGYTF; j_call: TRBJ1-2; v_call: TRBV19; clone_size: NA; d_call: TRBD1
cdr3_nt: TGTGCCAGCAGCTTAGAAGGGACTAGCGCCTACGAGCAGTACTTC; cdr3_aa: CASSLEGTSAYEQYF; j_call: TRBJ2-7; v_call: TRBV11-3; clone_size: NA; d_call: TRBD2
cdr3_nt: TGTGCCAGCAAAGCGGAGACCTACGAGCAGTACTTC; cdr3_aa: CASKAETYEQYF; j_call: TRBJ2-7; v_call: TRBV25-1; clone_size: NA; d_call: NA
cdr3_nt: TGTGCCAGCTCTGGACAGGGGGCCTACGAGCAGTACTTC; cdr3_aa: CASSGQGAYEQYF; j_call: TRBJ2-7; v_call: TRBV9; clone_size: medium-sized; d_call: TRBD1
cdr3_nt: TGTGCCAGCAGCCCAGAGACTGGGGGTACCTACGAGCAGTACTTC; cdr3_aa: CASSPETGGTYEQYF; j_call: TRBJ2-7; v_call: TRBV11-3; clone_size: NA; d_call: NA
cdr3_nt: TGTGCCAGCAGCGTAGAGCTCCTAGCGTCGACTCGGAATGAGCAGTTCTTC; cdr3_aa: CASSVELLASTRNEQFF; j_call: TRBJ2-1; v_call: TRBV9; clone_size: NA; d_call: NA
cdr3_nt: TGTGCCAGCAGCAAGGGGGAGGGGCTCCAAGGGGAGACCCAGTACTTC; cdr3_aa: CASSKGEGLQGETQYF; j_call: TRBJ2-5; v_call: TRBV11-3; clone_size: few; d_call: NA
cdr3_nt: TGTGCCAGCAGCTTAAGGGCAGAGGCGTTCAGCTCCTACAATGAGCAGTTCTTC; cdr3_aa: CASSLRAEAFSSYNEQFF; j_call: TRBJ2-1; v_call: TRBV11-3; clone_size: medium-sized; d_call: NA
cdr3_nt: TGTGCCATCGCCCCGTTCGGGGGCACCAACTATGGCTACACCTTC; cdr3_aa: CAIAPFGGTNYGYTF; j_call: TRBJ1-2; v_call: TRBV19; clone_size: NA; d_call: NA